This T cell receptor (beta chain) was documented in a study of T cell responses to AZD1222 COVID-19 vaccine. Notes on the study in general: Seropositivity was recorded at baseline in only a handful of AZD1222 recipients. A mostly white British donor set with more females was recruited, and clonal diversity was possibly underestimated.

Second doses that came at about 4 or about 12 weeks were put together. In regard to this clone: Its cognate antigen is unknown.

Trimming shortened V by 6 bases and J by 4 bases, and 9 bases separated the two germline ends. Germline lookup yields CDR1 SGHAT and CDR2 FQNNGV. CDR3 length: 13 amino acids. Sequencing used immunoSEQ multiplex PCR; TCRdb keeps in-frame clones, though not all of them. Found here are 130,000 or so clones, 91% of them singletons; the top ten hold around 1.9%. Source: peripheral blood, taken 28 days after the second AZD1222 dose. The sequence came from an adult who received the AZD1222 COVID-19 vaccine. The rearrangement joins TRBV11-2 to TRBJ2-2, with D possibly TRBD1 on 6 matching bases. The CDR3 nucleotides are TGTGCCAGCAGTCAGGGGCTCACCGGGGAGCTGTTTTTT. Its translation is CASSQGLTGELFF.